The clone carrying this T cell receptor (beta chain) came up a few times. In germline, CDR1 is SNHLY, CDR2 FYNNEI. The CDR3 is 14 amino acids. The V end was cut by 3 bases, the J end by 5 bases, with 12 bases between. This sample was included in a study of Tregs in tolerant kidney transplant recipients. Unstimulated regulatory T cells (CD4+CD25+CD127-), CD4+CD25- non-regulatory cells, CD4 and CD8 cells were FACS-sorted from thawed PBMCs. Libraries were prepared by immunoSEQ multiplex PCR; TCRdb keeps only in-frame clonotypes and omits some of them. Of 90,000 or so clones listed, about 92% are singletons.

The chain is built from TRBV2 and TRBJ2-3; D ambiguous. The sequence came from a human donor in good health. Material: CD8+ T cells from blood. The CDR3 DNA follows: TGTGCCAGCAGTGAGGAACAGTCGCGAGATACGCAGTATTTT. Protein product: CASSEEQSRDTQYF.